This TCR beta chain was recorded in a study of response to subunit inactivated influenza vaccine. General observations from the study: Few additional T cells are recruited per seasonal influenza vaccination, authors suggested.

This clonotype has a count of ten or more. Its antigen is undetermined. Using its own MiXCR run on the RT-PCR reads, TCRdb lists one record per CDR3 protein. Of approximately 300,000 distinct CDR3 sequences in the sample, approximately 21% were seen once. V lost 5 bases to trimming and J lost 0 bases, with 14 bases between them. The CDR3 covers 16 residues. This chain uses TRBV12-3 or TRBV12-4 with TRBJ1-3; D perhaps matches TRBD1 (5 bases). This sequence originates from a man aged 50 to 75 who received an inactivated influenza vaccine. The sample here was PBMCs from blood, taken 21 months after vaccination. This CDR3 reads CASSLQGLLSGNTIYF. The CDR3 DNA reads TGTGCCAGCAGTCTCCAGGGACTACTCTCTGGAAACACCATATATTTT.